This T cell receptor beta chain was identified during a study of beta chain features in type 1 diabetes. The study's findings and limits: Lower insertion and higher deletion counts appeared at VDJ junctions in type 1 diabetes patients. The analysis here could not establish whether HLA type shapes TCRB rearrangement.

In its sample, this clone was seen a few times. Its antigen is still unknown. There was one heparinised blood draw per donor, averaging about 110 mL. The sequenced template was cDNA made from the entire isolated RNA. Only in-frame clones appear in the TCRdb table, and some are missing; sequencing was by immunoSEQ multiplex PCR. The sample yields a few hundred thousand clones, roughly a tenth seen once. The CDR3 loop spans 18 amino acids. Germline V gene lookup returns CDR1 SEHNR and CDR2 FQNEAQ (reference sequence). J was trimmed by 5 bases and V by 4 bases; bases with no gene match: 17. The chain combines TRBV7-9 with TRBJ2-3; 8 nucleotides match TRBD2. The TCR comes from a man aged 18-30 years in good health. Sample: central memory CD4+ T cells from blood. The CDR3 region has the DNA TGTGCCAGCAGCTCCCTGGGGCCGGGACTAGGGGTGAGAGATACGCAGTATTTT. Its translation: CASSSLGPGLGVRDTQYF.